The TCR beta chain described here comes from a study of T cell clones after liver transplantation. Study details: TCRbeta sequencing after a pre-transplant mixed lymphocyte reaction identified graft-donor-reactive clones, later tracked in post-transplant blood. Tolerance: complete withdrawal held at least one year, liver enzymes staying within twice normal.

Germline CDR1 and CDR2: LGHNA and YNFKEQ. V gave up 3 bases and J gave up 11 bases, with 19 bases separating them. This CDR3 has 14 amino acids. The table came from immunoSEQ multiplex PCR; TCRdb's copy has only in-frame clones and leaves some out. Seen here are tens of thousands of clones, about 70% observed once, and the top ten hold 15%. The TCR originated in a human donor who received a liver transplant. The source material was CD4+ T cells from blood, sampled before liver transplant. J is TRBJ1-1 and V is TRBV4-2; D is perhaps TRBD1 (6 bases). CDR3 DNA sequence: TGTGCCAGCAGCCAGGGGAGAGGGGGAATTGGTGCTTTCTTT. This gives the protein CASSQGRGGIGAFF.